These 17 T cell receptor beta chains share one sample of origin, sequenced in a study of regulatory T cells in long-lasting Graves disease. Arm-PCR with iRepertoire HTBI primers amplified the CDR3 regions for these TCR beta libraries. TCRdb redid the calling of the multiplex PCR reads with MiXCR, one entry per CDR3 protein. The sample has roughly 510,000 distinct CDR3 sequences, 15% to 20% seen once. The sample's time point: newly diagnosed GD, antithyroid drugs for less than 3 months. Extracted PBMC RNA gave rise to the TCR library. These data were also filed under a second study, of T cells in Graves' hyperthyroidism and ophthalmopathy.

The specimen was peripheral blood mononuclear cells (PBMCs), collected at new diagnosis, from a patient treated with antithyroid drugs. The source of these receptors is a man aged 18 to 35 with Graves disease.

This clonotype was seen many times. This sequence joins TRBV27 and TRBJ2-7; 7 bases are shared with TRBD1. The CDR3 is 15 amino acids. The germline gives CDR1 MNHEY, CDR2 SMNVEV (reference sequence). The junction had 7 bases not matched to a gene; V was cut back by 5 bases and J by 0 bases. In DNA form, the CDR3 reads TGTGCCAGCAGTAGGGGACAGCTAAACTCCTACGAGCAGTACTTC. Protein product: CASSRGQLNSYEQYF.

The V call is TRBV27, the J call TRBJ2-2, with no clear D. Between the trimmed V and J ends, which lost 1 base and 9 bases, there was a span of 9 bases. This CDR3 spans 13 amino acids. Germline CDR1 reads MNHEY; CDR2 reads SMNVEV (reference sequence). In DNA, the CDR3 is TGTGCCAGCAGTTTATATGGGCACCGGGAGCTGTTTTTT. As protein: CASSLYGHRELFF.

This clonotype was counted many times. CDR3 coding DNA: TGCGCCAGCAGCTTGTTACAGGGAGCCTACAATGAGCAGTTCTTC. It yields the protein CASSLLQGAYNEQFF. The chain is built from TRBV5-1 and TRBJ2-1; D might be TRBD1 (6 bases). The CDR3 loop spans 15 amino acids. Trimming cost V 1 base and J 2 bases, with 10 bases left between them. Germline V gene sequence: CDR1 SGHRS, CDR2 YFSETQ.

This clonotype has a count of ten or more. The chain uses TRBV25-1 and TRBJ1-6; D is ambiguous. CDR1 MGHDK and CDR2 SYGVNS come from the germline V gene. The germline V and J ends were trimmed by 8 bases and 8 bases, with 22 bases remaining between them. The CDR3 has 16 amino acids. The CDR3 region is CASSRSSYAGYSPLHF. CDR3 nucleotide sequence: TGTGCCAGCTCCCGAAGCAGTTATGCCGGATATTCACCCCTCCACTTT. The full variable domain, with the rest looked up from reference TRBV25-1 and TRBJ1-6, is EADIYQTPRYLVIGTGKKITLECSQTMGHDKMYWYQQDPGMELHLIHYSYGVNSTEKGDLSSESTVSRIRTEHFPLTLESARPSHTSQYLCASSRSSYAGYSPLHFGNGTRLTVT.

This clonotype was seen repeatedly, ten times or more. The V and J genes are TRBV11-2 and TRBJ1-1; tentatively, D is TRBD1 (5 bases). V was clipped by 2 bases and J by 1 base, with 14 bases between them. The CDR3 extends over 16 amino acids. The germline V gene has CDR1 SGHAT and CDR2 FQNNGV. Here the CDR3 DNA reads TGTGCCAGCAGCTTAACGGGGGAGATTAAGAACACTGAAGCTTTCTTT. Translating gives CASSLTGEIKNTEAFF.

The sample holds a few counts of this clonotype. The V call is TRBV19, the J call TRBJ2-5, with D possibly matching TRBD1 (6 bases). V gave up 7 bases and J gave up 1 base, with 16 bases separating them. The CDR3 covers 15 residues. Germline V lookup: CDR1 LNHDA, CDR2 SQIVND (reference sequence). CDR3 sequence reads: CASTPSGASQETQYF. The CDR3 nucleotides read TGTGCCAGTACACCATCAGGGGCCAGCCAAGAGACCCAGTACTTC.

This clonotype was counted many times. This sequence joins TRBV28 and TRBJ1-2; D might be TRBD1 (6 bases). CDR3 length equals 13 residues. From germline, CDR1 is MDHEN and CDR2 SYDVKM. Trimming took 11 bases from V and 4 from J, leaving 17 bases between them. The CDR3 spells CAGRNRDIYGYTF. DNA for the CDR3: TGTGCCGGCCGGAACAGGGACATCTATGGCTACACCTTC.

The V call is TRBV9, the J call TRBJ2-4; possibly TRBD2 for D (5 bases). Trimming stripped 3 bases from V and 6 bases from J, with 10 bases between. The CDR3 is 13 residues long. The germline V gene encodes CDR1 SGDLS and CDR2 YYNGEE. CDR3 sequence (DNA): TGTGCCAGCAGCGGTTCTAGCAGAAACATTCAGTACTTC. It encodes CASSGSSRNIQYF.

This clonotype was detected many times. The chain carries TRBV12-3 or TRBV12-4 and TRBJ2-1; the match to TRBD1 covers 9 bases. V was pared by 6 bases and J by 8 bases, with 11 bases of the junction left unmatched. CDR3 length: 15 amino acids. The CDR3 loop reads CASRPGTGLGDEQFF. CDR3 nucleotide sequence: TGTGCCAGCAGGCCCGGGACAGGGCTGGGCGATGAGCAGTTCTTC.

This clonotype was recorded many times. This chain uses TRBV3-1 with TRBJ2-7; no definite D call. The germline V gene has CDR1 LGHDT and CDR2 YNNKEL (reference sequence). The CDR3 length is 11 residues. Trimming took 2 bases from V and 3 from J, leaving 2 bases between them. CDR3 residues: CASSQLYEQYF. The CDR3 DNA follows: TGTGCCAGCAGCCAACTCTACGAGCAGTACTTC.

The gene calls are TRBV6-1 and TRBJ1-3, with a tentative D call TRBD1 (6 bases). Germline-derived CDR1 and CDR2 are MNHNS and SASEGT. V was cut by 4 bases and J by 0 bases, with 16 bases left in between. This CDR3 comprises 17 residues. CDR3 DNA: TGTGCCAGCAGTGCCGATTCTTGGACAGACTCTGGAAACACCATATATTTT. Amino acids: CASSADSWTDSGNTIYF.

Many counts were recorded for this clonotype. J is TRBJ2-3 and V is TRBV20-1, with D perhaps being TRBD1 or TRBD2 (5 bases each). The CDR3 is 14 residues long. Trimming stripped 3 bases from V and 2 bases from J, with 12 bases between. Germline CDR1 is DFQATT and CDR2 is SNEGSKA (reference sequence). This CDR3 reads CSASPGTITDTQYF. Here the CDR3 DNA reads TGCAGTGCTAGCCCCGGGACGATCACAGATACGCAGTATTTT.

This clonotype was detected many times. The CDR3 here is CASSYGTALSLYGYTF. The CDR3 coding sequence is TGTGCCAGCAGTTACGGGACGGCACTTTCCCTTTATGGCTACACCTTC. The chain recombines TRBV12-3 or TRBV12-4 with TRBJ1-2; TRBD1 is a possible D gene (5 bases). The CDR3 covers 16 residues. Trimming took 4 bases from V and 5 from J, leaving 20 bases between them.

There are a few counts of this clonotype. The CDR3 sequence: CASSILSSGQTYEQYF. In DNA form, the CDR3 reads TGTGCCAGTAGTATACTCTCCTCAGGACAGACCTACGAGCAGTACTTC. V and J are TRBV19 and TRBJ2-7, with D tentatively TRBD1 (6 bases). Trimming left V 2 bases short and J 2 bases short, with 16 bases between. The CDR3 sequence is 16 residues long. Germline CDR1 LNHDA, CDR2 SQIVND (reference sequence).

This clonotype was found a few times. This chain joins TRBV15 and TRBJ2-7; the D call may be TRBD1 or TRBD2 (5 bases each). From germline, CDR1 is LNHNV and CDR2 YYDKDF (reference sequence). The V and J ends lost 4 bases and 4 bases respectively, with 14 bases between them. The CDR3 totals 14 residues. In DNA form, the CDR3 reads TGTGCCACCAGCAAAACCGGGACGCAATACGAGCAGTACTTC. Protein: CATSKTGTQYEQYF.

The chain couples TRBV7-9 to TRBJ1-2; D is unclear. This CDR3 spans 17 amino acids. V lost 1 base, J lost 6 bases, and 21 bases lay in between. Per germline, CDR1 SEHNR and CDR2 FQNEAQ (reference sequence). The CDR3 DNA sequence: TGTGCCAGCAGCTTAGTTGGGTCGGCTTTCTGGGTGGATGGCTACACCTTC. This translates into CASSLVGSAFWVDGYTF. The full variable domain, in which reference TRBV7-9 and TRBJ1-2 provide the parts outside the CDR3, is DTGVSQNPRHKITKRGQNVTFRCDPISEHNRLYWYRQTLGQGPEFLTYFQNEAQLEKSRLLSDRFSAERPKGSFSTLEIQRTEQGDSAMYLCASSLVGSAFWVDGYTFGSGTRLTVV.

The chain joins TRBV6-9 to TRBJ2-1, with TRBD2 identical over 11 bases. The germline V gene has CDR1 MNHGY and CDR2 SVAAGI. J lost 1 base, V lost 3 bases, and 5 bases had no gene match. This CDR3 contains 17 residues. The CDR3 spells CASSYGTSGASYNEQFF. CDR3 coding DNA: TGTGCCAGCAGTTACGGGACTAGCGGAGCTTCCTACAATGAGCAGTTCTTC.